This is a list of T cell receptor beta chains from one sample in a study of cytomegalovirus exposure and HLA in healthy donors. The method was immunoSEQ multiplex PCR; TCRdb's version includes in-frame clones alone and lacks a portion of them. Found here are about 140,000 clones, roughly 79% of them singletons; the top ten hold more than 0.85%. What was sequenced was PBMCs. The origin of the receptors is a man aged 18 to 30 in good health and CMV-seronegative. Both conserved end residues are part of each CDR3. A D gene is named only where the DNA matches it firmly. Size is omitted from some rows. Given values are once, few, many or a class for expanded clones.

. TRBJ2-7 TRBV19 . CASSSGAFYEQYF TGTGCCAGTAGTAGCGGGGCGTTCTACGAGCAGTACTTC
TRBD1 TRBJ2-5 TRBV5-1 . CASSFLGRGETQYF TGCGCCAGCAGCTTTCTTGGCAGGGGGGAGACCCAGTACTTC
TRBD1 TRBJ2-7 TRBV5-1 . CASSPGTGGKHEQYF TGCGCCAGCAGCCCCGGGACAGGGGGTAAGCACGAGCAGTACTTC
. TRBJ1-2 TRBV6-1 . CASSDGDRYYGYTF TGTGCCAGCAGTGATGGAGACAGATACTATGGCTACACCTTC
TRBD1 TRBJ1-2 TRBV29-1 . CSVERDRFHGYTF TGCAGCGTTGAACGGGACAGGTTCCATGGCTACACCTTC
TRBD1 TRBJ2-3 TRBV28 . CASSPHRGNRGSDTQYF TGTGCCAGCAGTCCACATAGGGGGAACAGGGGCTCAGATACGCAGTATTTT
. TRBJ2-7 TRBV4-3 . CASSQEMLSYEQYF TGCGCCAGCAGCCAAGAAATGCTATCCTACGAGCAGTACTTC
TRBD2 TRBJ2-5 TRBV19 once CASSEKRGVFLETQYF TGTGCCAGTAGTGAGAAGCGGGGGGTATTTTTGGAGACCCAGTACTTC
. TRBJ2-5 TRBV7-9 . CASSPRTAQETQYF TGTGCCAGCAGCCCCCGGACAGCCCAAGAGACCCAGTACTTC
TRBD1 TRBJ1-2 TRBV4-1 . CASSQAPDRTNYGYTF TGCGCCAGCAGCCAAGCGCCGGACAGGACGAACTATGGCTACACCTTC
. TRBJ2-2 TRBV10-3 . CAISESARGRNTGELFF TGTGCCATCAGTGAGTCGGCAAGGGGTAGGAACACCGGGGAGCTGTTTTTT
TRBD1 TRBJ2-7 TRBV6-1 . CASSPIGTGTEQYF TGTGCCAGCAGTCCTATCGGGACAGGGACGGAGCAGTACTTC
TRBD2 TRBJ2-2 TRBV5-1 once CASSLRTSGVNTGELFF TGCGCCAGCAGCTTACGCACTAGCGGGGTTAACACCGGGGAGCTGTTTTTT
. TRBJ2-2 TRBV19 . CASMGGRLTGELFF TGTGCCAGTATGGGTGGGAGACTCACCGGGGAGCTGTTTTTT
. TRBJ2-5 TRBV4-1 . CASSQAGIQETQYF TGCGCCAGCAGCCAAGCAGGGATTCAAGAGACCCAGTACTTC
. TRBJ1-2 TRBV10-3 . CAISDRTEGMYGYTF TGTGCCATCAGTGACCGTACGGAGGGAATGTATGGCTACACCTTC
. TRBJ2-2 TRBV5-1 . CASSPQGYTGELFF TGCGCCAGCAGCCCACAGGGATACACCGGGGAGCTGTTTTTT
TRBD2 TRBJ2-5 TRBV5-5 . CASSLVGRETQYF TGTGCCAGCAGCTTGGTCGGGAGGGAGACCCAGTACTTC
. TRBJ1-1 TRBV16 . CASSIRVMNTEAFF TGTGCCAGCAGTATCAGGGTTATGAACACTGAAGCTTTCTTT
. TRBJ2-7 TRBV18 . CASSPPLNTGGYEQYF TGTGCCAGCTCACCACCGTTGAATACCGGCGGCTACGAGCAGTACTTC
TRBD1 TRBJ1-2 TRBV27 . CASSIQGESGYTF TGTGCCAGCAGTATACAGGGGGAGAGTGGCTACACCTTC
. TRBJ2-2 TRBV9 . CASMSNTGELFF TGTGCCAGCATGTCAAACACCGGGGAGCTGTTTTTT
. TRBJ1-1 TRBV21-1 . CASSQFRETDDF TGTGCCAGCAGCCAATTTCGGGAAACCGACGATTTT
TRBD1 TRBJ2-7 TRBV4-3 . CASSQGDRGYYEQYF TGCGCCAGCAGCCAAGGCGACAGGGGGTATTACGAGCAGTACTTC
. TRBJ2-5 TRBV5-1 . CASRGAEETQYF TGCGCCAGCAGGGGGGCTGAAGAGACCCAGTACTTC
. TRBJ2-7 TRBV9 . CASSPSGLFSYEQYF TGTGCCAGCAGCCCTTCGGGACTTTTCTCCTACGAGCAGTACTTC
. TRBJ2-3 TRBV14 . CASSQEWGTYSTDTQYF TGTGCCAGCAGCCAAGAATGGGGGACATATAGCACAGATACGCAGTATTTT
. TRBJ1-1 TRBV19 . CASSIVEGTEAFF TGTGCCAGTAGTATAGTGGAGGGAACTGAAGCTTTCTTT
TRBD1 TRBJ2-7 TRBV19 . CASSVGTGEPQDYEQYF TGTGCCAGTAGTGTAGGGACAGGGGAGCCCCAAGACTACGAGCAGTACTTC
TRBD2 TRBJ2-5 TRBV18 . CASSPLWGGIQETQYF TGTGCCAGCTCACCCCTATGGGGGGGAATCCAAGAGACCCAGTACTTC
. TRBJ2-1 TRBV27 . CASRTNYNEQFF TGTGCCAGCAGGACAAATTACAATGAGCAGTTCTTC
. TRBJ2-6 TRBV27 . CASSLRGQTLSGANVLTF TGTGCCAGCAGTTTACGAGGACAGACACTCTCTGGGGCCAACGTCCTGACTTTC
. TRBJ1-1 TRBV6-5 few CASSYRWRFEAFF TGTGCCAGCAGTTACCGTTGGAGGTTTGAAGCTTTCTTT
TRBD2 TRBJ2-3 TRBV7-2 few CASSLPHGGSTDTQYF TGTGCCAGCAGCCTACCTCACGGGGGGAGCACAGATACGCAGTATTTT
. TRBJ1-1 TRBV30 few CAWSNRAGNTEAFF TGTGCCTGGAGTAACAGGGCAGGGAACACTGAAGCTTTCTTT